A single sample is the source of the 15 T cell receptor beta chains below, sequenced in a study of shared clonotypes between healthy human individuals. Some clones are missing from TCRdb's copy, which holds only in-frame ones; the method was immunoSEQ multiplex PCR. The table records 470,000 or so clones, approximately 80% of them present only once. Sequencing was carried out using PBMCs. These receptors all come from a woman aged 40 to 50 in good health. Some clones in this sample may be carry-over from other donors' samples.

To note about this clone: The sample carries other DNA sequences with the same CDR3. This chain uses TRBV5-4 with TRBJ1-1, with D unresolved. The CDR3 totals 13 residues. From germline, CDR1 is SGHNT and CDR2 YYREEE (reference sequence). Trimming removed 0 bases at V and 0 bases at J, with 3 bases between. Here the CDR3 DNA reads TGTGCCAGCAGCTTGGGATTGAACACTGAAGCTTTCTTT. It codes for CASSLGLNTEAFF.

The J gene is TRBJ1-4, the V gene TRBV4-3, with a possible D match to TRBD1 (5 bases). V was clipped by 1 base and J by 3 bases, with 12 bases between them. CDR1 and CDR2 from the germline V gene are LGHNA and YSLEER. CDR3 length equals 16 residues. In DNA form, the CDR3 reads TGCGCCAGCAGCCAAGGGATCAGGGCCGCTAATGAAAAACTGTTTTTT. Its translation is CASSQGIRAANEKLFF.

The chain couples TRBV27 to TRBJ1-4, with 8 bases aligning to TRBD1. Per the germline V gene, CDR1 is MNHEY and CDR2 is SMNVEV (reference sequence). The CDR3 contains 13 residues. Trimming at V came to 7 bases and at J to 4 bases, leaving 2 bases not matched to a gene. CDR3: CASKQGVNEKLFF. The CDR3 DNA sequence: TGTGCCAGCAAACAGGGGGTTAATGAAAAACTGTTTTTT.

This chain connects TRBV29-1 to TRBJ1-3, with D maybe TRBD1 (5 bases). The CDR3 length is 15 residues. Germline V lookup: CDR1 SQVTM, CDR2 ANQGSEA. Trimming pared 7 bases from V and 3 bases from J, leaving 19 bases between. CDR3 sequence (DNA): TGCAGCGCTGCAGACACCAGGGTTGGTGGAAACACCATATATTTT. Encoded protein: CSAADTRVGGNTIYF.

This clone was recorded many times. The chain has TRBV7-7 and TRBJ2-5, with D possibly being TRBD1 (5 bases). V gave up 3 bases and J gave up 7 bases, with 15 bases separating them. Germline CDR1 is SSHAT and CDR2 is FNYEAQ (reference sequence). The CDR3 runs to 14 residues. The DNA for the CDR3 is TGTGCCAGCAGCTTGGGGCTCCTGCCGCGGACCCAGTACTTC. Amino acid sequence: CASSLGLLPRTQYF.

The J gene is TRBJ1-1, the V gene TRBV7-2; possibly TRBD1 for D (6 bases). The germline V gene encodes CDR1 SGHTA and CDR2 FQGNSA. V shed 0 bases and J shed 10 bases, with 15 bases lying between them. CDR3 size: 14 residues. CDR3 bases: TGTGCCAGCAGCTTAGCGGGGGACACCAAAGGAGCTTTCTTT. This encodes CASSLAGDTKGAFF.

The V call is TRBV19, the J call TRBJ2-7; no clear D gene. Germline V gives CDR1 LNHDA, CDR2 SQIVND (reference sequence). The CDR3 loop spans 13 amino acids. The V gene lost 9 bases and the J gene lost 6 bases, with 18 bases spanning the gap. CDR3: CASKGTRLSEQYF. The CDR3 DNA sequence: TGTGCCAGCAAGGGAACCCGACTGAGCGAGCAGTACTTC.

The V and J genes are TRBV27 and TRBJ2-7; D is uncertain. V lost 3 bases and J lost 3, with 15 bases in between. The CDR3 contains 15 residues. Germline V gene sequence: CDR1 MNHEY, CDR2 SMNVEV (reference sequence). The CDR3 loop is CASSFLRGGNYEQYF. In nucleotides, the CDR3 is TGTGCCAGCAGTTTCCTTCGTGGCGGCAACTACGAGCAGTACTTC.

The chain joins TRBV5-1 to TRBJ1-2; a possible D gene is TRBD1 (6 bases). CDR1 is SGHRS, CDR2 YFSETQ, per germline. The ends were cut back, 2 bases at V and 2 bases at J, with 10 bases in the middle. The CDR3 loop spans 14 amino acids. CDR3 bases: TGCGCCAGCAGCTTCGGACAGACCAACTATGGCTACACCTTC. It encodes CASSFGQTNYGYTF. The whole variable domain, remainder taken from reference TRBV5-1 and TRBJ1-2, is KAGVTQTPRYLIKTRGQQVTLSCSPISGHRSVSWYQQTPGQGLQFLFEYFSETQRNKGNFPGRFSGRQFSNSRSEMNVSTLELGDSALYLCASSFGQTNYGYTFGSGTRLTVV.

The chain carries TRBV11-2 and TRBJ1-1; D not resolved. CDR1 SGHAT and CDR2 FQNNGV come from the germline V gene. The CDR3 is made up of 14 amino acids. Trimming took off 3 bases at V and 4 bases at J, with 12 bases between the two ends. CDR3 loop: CASSFPPGVTEAFF. The CDR3 DNA follows: TGTGCCAGCAGCTTTCCGCCGGGCGTCACTGAAGCTTTCTTT.

The CDR3 spells CASSLTWAGELFF. CDR3 DNA sequence: TGTGCCAGCAGCTTAACGTGGGCCGGGGAGCTGTTTTTT. The chain uses TRBV5-6 and TRBJ2-2, with D hard to call. The V and J ends lost 2 bases and 6 bases respectively, with 8 bases between them. The germline gives CDR1 SGHDT, CDR2 YYEEEE. The CDR3 extends over 13 amino acids.

This clone has only one observation. The chain has TRBV30 and TRBJ1-3; D might be TRBD1 (6 bases). The CDR3 spans 14 residues. With 5 bases removed from V and 0 bases from J, the gap between germline ends came to 11 bases. CDR1 and CDR2 (germline): GTSNPN, SVGIG (reference sequence). CDR3 bases: TGTGCCTGGTGCGAGGGGGTCTCTGGAAACACCATATATTTT. This sequence encodes CAWCEGVSGNTIYF.

The chain combines TRBV28 with TRBJ2-1; no definite D call. Germline V CDR1 and CDR2: MDHEN, SYDVKM. This CDR3 has 13 amino acids. Trimming pared 3 bases from V and 5 bases from J, leaving 8 bases between. The CDR3 DNA sequence: TGTGCCAGCAGTTTGGTCGTGAACAATGAGCAGTTCTTC. Translation gives CASSLVVNNEQFF.

As to this clone: The sample holds other DNA sequences that translate to the same CDR3. The chain couples TRBV18 to TRBJ2-7; perhaps TRBD2 as D (6 bases). Germline V lookup: CDR1 KGHSH, CDR2 LQKENI. The CDR3 spans 13 residues. The V gene lost 0 bases and the J gene lost 3 bases, with 6 bases spanning the gap. CDR3 in DNA: TGTGCCAGCTCACCACCGGGAGGCTACGAGCAGTACTTC. Translated, it gives CASSPPGGYEQYF.

The count of this clone is one. The V call is TRBV27, the J call TRBJ2-1; TRBD1 matches at 10 bases. Looked up from germline, CDR1 is MNHEY and CDR2 is SMNVEV (reference sequence). The CDR3 is 15 amino acids. The trim removed 6 bases at V and 8 bases at J, leaving 10 bases unmatched. This CDR3 is CASRLGTGVGHEQFF. Written as DNA, the CDR3 is TGTGCCAGCAGACTCGGGACAGGGGTGGGCCATGAGCAGTTCTTC.